This T cell receptor (beta chain) is drawn from a study of blood T cell repertoires in COVID-19. As for the study in general: Nucleic acid was either cDNA or gDNA, and it came from T cells, B-cell-depleted T cells, or PBMCs.

Per the original methods: It was from reference gene primer amplification that nucleated cell counts were estimated. The protocol was immunoSEQ multiplex PCR, while the TCRdb copy is restricted to in-frame clones and leaves out a portion. V and J calls and clone size follow that table, whereas D and trimming were derived from the DNA. The sample consists of about 80,000 clones, 82% of them appearing once. CDR1 is SGHNT, CDR2 YENEEA, per germline. This CDR3 has 12 amino acids. V shed 2 bases and J shed 10 bases, with 10 bases lying between them. The source of this sequence is a man in his 60s with acute or convalescent COVID-19. V is TRBV11-3 and J is TRBJ2-3; D remains ambiguous. The sequencing sample was made of peripheral blood. CDR3 protein: CASSLKYGAQYF. For the CDR3, the DNA is TGTGCCAGCAGCTTAAAATATGGAGCGCAGTATTTT.